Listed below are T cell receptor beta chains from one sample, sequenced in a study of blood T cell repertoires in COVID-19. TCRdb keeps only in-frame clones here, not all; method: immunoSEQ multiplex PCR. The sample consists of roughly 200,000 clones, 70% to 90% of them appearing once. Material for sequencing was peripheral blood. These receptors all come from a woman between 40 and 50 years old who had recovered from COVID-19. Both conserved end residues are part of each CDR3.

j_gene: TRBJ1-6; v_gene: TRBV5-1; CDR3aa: CASSLVGHSSPLHF
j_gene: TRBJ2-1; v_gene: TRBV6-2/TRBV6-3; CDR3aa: CASSYGASDYNEQFF
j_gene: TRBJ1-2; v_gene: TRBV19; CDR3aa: CASSIGQTLQRYGYTF
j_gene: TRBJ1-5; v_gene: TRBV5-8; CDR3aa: CASSTGQGYQPQHF
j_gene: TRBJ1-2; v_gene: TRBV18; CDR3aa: CASSPPGHEANYGYTF
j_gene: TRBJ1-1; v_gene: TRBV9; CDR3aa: CASSRRDRGANTEAFF
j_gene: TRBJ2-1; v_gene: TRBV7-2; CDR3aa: CASSFRLAAYNEQFF
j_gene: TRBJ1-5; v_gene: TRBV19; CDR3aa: CASSLQNLRGQPQHF
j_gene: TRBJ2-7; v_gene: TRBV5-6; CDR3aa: CASSPALAGSYEQYF
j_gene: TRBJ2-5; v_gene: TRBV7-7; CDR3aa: CASSATTGGQETQYF
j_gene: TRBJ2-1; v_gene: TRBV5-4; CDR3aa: CASSLATSGNNEQFF
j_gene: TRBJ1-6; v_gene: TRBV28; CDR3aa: CASSSLSHLTDSPLHF
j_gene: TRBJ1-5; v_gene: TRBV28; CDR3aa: CASTRRDNQPQHF
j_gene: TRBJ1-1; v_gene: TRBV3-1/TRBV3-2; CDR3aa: CASNFREDSMNTEAFF
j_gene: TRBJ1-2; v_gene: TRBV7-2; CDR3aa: CASSLDRGGGGYGYTF
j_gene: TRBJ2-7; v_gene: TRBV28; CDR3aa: CASSTFQRSSYEQYF
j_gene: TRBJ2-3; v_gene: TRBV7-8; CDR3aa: CASSLMGTVTDTQYF
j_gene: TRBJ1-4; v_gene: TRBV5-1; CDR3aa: CASSLGQGSSSKLFF
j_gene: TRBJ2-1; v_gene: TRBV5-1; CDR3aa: CASSPGLAGSSYNEQFF
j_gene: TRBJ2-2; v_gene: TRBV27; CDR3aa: CASSLGLAGITGELFF
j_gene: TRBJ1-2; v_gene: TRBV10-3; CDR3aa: CAISGQGTNYGYTF
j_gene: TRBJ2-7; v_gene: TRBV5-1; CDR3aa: CASSLATQGVTYEQYF
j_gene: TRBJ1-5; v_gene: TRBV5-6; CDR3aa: CASSRPGSNQPQHF
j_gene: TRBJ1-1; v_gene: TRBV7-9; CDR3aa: CASSLGLVNTEAFF
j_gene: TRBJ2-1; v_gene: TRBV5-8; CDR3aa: CASSLARGHEQFF
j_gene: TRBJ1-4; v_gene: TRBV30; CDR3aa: CAWSGPGTGKNEKLFF
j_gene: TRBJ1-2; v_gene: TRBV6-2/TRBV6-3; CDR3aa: CASSYGSNGGYTF
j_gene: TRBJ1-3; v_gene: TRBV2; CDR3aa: CASSFGQGATGNTIYF
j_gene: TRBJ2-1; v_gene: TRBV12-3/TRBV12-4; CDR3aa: CASTTSNEQFF
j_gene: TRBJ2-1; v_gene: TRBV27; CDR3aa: CASSLFGLVASSYNEQFF
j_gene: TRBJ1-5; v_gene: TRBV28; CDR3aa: CASINGDYSNQPQHF
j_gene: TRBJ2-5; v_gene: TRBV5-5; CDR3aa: CASSLAGQGLETQYF
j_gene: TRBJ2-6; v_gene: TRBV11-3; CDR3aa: CASSTGGSGANVLTF
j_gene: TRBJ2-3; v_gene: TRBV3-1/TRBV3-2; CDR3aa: CASSLSSSQADTQYF
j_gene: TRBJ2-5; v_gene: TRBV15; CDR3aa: CATSRDTGRGRSLETQYF
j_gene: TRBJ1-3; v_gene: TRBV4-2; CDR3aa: CASSQETGRNTIYF
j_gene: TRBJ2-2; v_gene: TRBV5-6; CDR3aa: CASSLGRVNTGELFF
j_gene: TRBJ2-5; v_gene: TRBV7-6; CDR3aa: CASSRTGTGGQETQYF
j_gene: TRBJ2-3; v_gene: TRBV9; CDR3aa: CASSVGGRGQGDTQYF
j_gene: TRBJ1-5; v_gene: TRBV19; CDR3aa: CASSSERANQPQHF
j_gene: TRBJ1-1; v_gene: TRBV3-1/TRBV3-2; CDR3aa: CASSPGQGSGTEAFF
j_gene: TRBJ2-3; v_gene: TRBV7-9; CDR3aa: CASSFVSLVDTDTQYF
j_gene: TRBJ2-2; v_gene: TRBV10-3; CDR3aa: CAYGENTGELFF
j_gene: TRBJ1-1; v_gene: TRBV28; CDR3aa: CASRRTGVRILANTEAFF
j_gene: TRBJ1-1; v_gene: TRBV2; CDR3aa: CASAGGEGTEAFF
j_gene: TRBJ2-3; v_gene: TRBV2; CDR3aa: CASSEATDFTDTQYF
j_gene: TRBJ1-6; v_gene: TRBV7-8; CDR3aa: CASSLQSPLHF
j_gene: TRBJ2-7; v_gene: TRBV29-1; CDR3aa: CSVGGADTSYEQYF
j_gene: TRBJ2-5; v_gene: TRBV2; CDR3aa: CASTRDSQETQYF
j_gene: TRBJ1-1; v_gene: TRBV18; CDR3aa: CASSHPDGGRNTEAFF
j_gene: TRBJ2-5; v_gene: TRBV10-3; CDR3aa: CAISDPRSQETQYF